The present T cell receptor beta chain was sequenced within a study of cytomegalovirus exposure and HLA in healthy donors. Details on this clone: The antigen remains undetermined.

Primers for the PCR totalled 60 Vbeta and 13 Jbeta. TCRdb's table, derived via immunoSEQ multiplex PCR, lists solely in-frame clones and lacks some. Of 100,000 to 150,000 clones listed, about four fifths were seen once; the top ten hold roughly 1.1%. Study-wide points: A further, later analysis showed that HLA-associated TCR beta chains (compared with equally common others) were more clonally expanded. The likely explanation for a cluster of highly shared sequence variants was sequencing artifact. According to a later analysis, donors in an Asian-associated ancestry cluster reportedly had fewer N-insertions than the roughly 670-donor mean.

This CDR3 is 16 amino acids long. Trimming removed 0 bases at V and 7 bases at J, with 14 bases between. Looked up from germline, CDR1 is SGHNT and CDR2 is YYREEE (reference sequence). V gene TRBV5-4 combines with J gene TRBJ1-6; possible D gene TRBD1, 6 bases. The specimen sequenced was PBMCs. The clonotype was recovered from a male donor in good health and CMV-seronegative. As DNA, the CDR3 is TGTGCCAGCAGCTTGGTCGGCAGGGGCCCAAATTCACCCCTCCACTTT. Translating gives CASSLVGRGPNSPLHF.